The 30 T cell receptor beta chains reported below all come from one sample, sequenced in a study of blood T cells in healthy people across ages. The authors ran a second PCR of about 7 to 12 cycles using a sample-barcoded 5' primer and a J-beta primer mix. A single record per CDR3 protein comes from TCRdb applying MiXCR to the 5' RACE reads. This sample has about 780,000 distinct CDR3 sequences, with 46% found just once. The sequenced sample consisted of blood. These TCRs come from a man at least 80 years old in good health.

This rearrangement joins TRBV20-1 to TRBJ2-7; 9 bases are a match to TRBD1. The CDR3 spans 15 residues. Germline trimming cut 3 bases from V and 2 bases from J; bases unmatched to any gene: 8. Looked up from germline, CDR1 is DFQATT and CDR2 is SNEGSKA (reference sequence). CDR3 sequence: CSASASTGGPYEQYF. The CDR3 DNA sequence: TGCAGTGCTAGTGCTTCAACAGGGGGCCCCTACGAGCAGTACTTC.

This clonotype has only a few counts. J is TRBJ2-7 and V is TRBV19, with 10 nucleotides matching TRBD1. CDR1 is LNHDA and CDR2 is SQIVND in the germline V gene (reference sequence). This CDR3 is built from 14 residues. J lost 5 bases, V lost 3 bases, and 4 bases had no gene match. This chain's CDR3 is CASSIRDRGDEQYF. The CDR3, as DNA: TGTGCCAGTAGTATCCGGGACAGGGGAGACGAGCAGTACTTC.

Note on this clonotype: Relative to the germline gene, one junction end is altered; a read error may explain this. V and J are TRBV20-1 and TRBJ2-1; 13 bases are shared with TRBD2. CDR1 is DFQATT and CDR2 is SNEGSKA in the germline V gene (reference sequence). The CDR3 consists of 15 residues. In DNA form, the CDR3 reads TGCAGTGCTGACGGACTAGCGGGAGAGGACAACGAGCAGTTCTTC. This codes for CSADGLAGEDNEQFF.

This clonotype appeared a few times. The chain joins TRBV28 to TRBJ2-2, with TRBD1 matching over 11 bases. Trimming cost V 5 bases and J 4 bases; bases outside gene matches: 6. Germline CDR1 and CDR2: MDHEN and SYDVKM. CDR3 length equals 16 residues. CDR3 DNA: TGTGCCAGCAGTGCACCGGGACAGGGGGTCACCGGGGAGCTGTTTTTT. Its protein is CASSAPGQGVTGELFF.

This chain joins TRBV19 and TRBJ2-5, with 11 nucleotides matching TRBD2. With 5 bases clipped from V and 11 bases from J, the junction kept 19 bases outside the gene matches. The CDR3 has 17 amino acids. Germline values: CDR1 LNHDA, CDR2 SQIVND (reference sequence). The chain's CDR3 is CASSPLTSGSIYNEQYF. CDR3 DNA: TGTGCCAGTAGTCCGTTAACTAGCGGGAGCATATACAATGAGCAGTACTTC. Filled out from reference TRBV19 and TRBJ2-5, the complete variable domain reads DGGITQSPKYLFRKEGQNVTLSCEQNLNHDAMYWYRQDPGQGLRLIYYSQIVNDFQKGDIAEGYSVSREKKESFPLTVTSAQKNPTAFYLCASSPLTSGSIYNEQYFGPGTRLLVL.

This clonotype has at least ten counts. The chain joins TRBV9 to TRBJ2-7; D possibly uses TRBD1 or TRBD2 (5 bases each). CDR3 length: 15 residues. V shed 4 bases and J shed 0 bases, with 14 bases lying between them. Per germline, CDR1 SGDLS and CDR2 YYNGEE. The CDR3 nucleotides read TGTGCCAGCAGCCCGACCGGGGCTCTCTCCTACGAGCAGTACTTC. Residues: CASSPTGALSYEQYF.

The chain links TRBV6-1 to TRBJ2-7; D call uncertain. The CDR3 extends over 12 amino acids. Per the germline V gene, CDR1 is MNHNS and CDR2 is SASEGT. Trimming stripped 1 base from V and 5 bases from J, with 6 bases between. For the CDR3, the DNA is TGTGCCAGCAGTGAAGGATTCAACGAGCAGTACTTC. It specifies CASSEGFNEQYF.

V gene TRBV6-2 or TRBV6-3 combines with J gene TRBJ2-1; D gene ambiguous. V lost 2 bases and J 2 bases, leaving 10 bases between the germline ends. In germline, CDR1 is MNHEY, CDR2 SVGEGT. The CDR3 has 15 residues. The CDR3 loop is CASSYGDLTYNEQFF. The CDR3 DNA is TGTGCCAGCAGTTACGGCGACTTAACCTACAATGAGCAGTTCTTC.

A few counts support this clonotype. The CDR3 DNA is TGTGCCACCAGTGAGTCGAAACGGGATGGCTACACCTTC. It codes for CATSESKRDGYTF. The V gene is TRBV24-1, the J gene TRBJ1-2, with no clear D. V lost 4 bases, J lost 6 bases, and 11 bases lay in between. CDR1 is KGHDR and CDR2 is SFDVKD in the germline V gene. This CDR3 is built from 13 residues.

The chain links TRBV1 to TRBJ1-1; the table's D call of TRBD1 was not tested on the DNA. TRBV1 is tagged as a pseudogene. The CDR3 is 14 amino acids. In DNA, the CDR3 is TGCACCAGCAGCCAACAGGGGACGAACACTGAAGCTTTCTTT. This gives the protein CTSSQQGTNTEAFF.

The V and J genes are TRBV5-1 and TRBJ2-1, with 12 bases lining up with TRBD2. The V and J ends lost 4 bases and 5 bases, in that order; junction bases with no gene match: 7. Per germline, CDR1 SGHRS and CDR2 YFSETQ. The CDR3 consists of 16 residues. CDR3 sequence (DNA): TGCGCCAGCAGCCGCCGGACTAGCGGGAAAGACAATGAGCAGTTCTTC. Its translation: CASSRRTSGKDNEQFF.

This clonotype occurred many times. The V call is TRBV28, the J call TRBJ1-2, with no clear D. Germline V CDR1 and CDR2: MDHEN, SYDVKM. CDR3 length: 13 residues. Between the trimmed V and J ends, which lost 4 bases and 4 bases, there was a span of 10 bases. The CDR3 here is CASSSTSTYGYTF. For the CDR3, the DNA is TGTGCCAGCAGTTCCACCTCGACCTATGGCTACACCTTC.

CDR3 in DNA: TGTGCCAGCAGCCTCTGGACAGGGGGCGGGTTGCGAGTTTCCACAGATACGCAGTATTTT. Translation gives CASSLWTGGGLRVSTDTQYF. The rearrangement joins TRBV11-2 to TRBJ2-3; TRBD1 agrees at 11 bases. The CDR3 loop spans 20 amino acids. Losses at the gene ends were 5 bases for V and 2 bases for J; bases not matched to a gene: 18. From germline, CDR1 is SGHAT and CDR2 FQNNGV.

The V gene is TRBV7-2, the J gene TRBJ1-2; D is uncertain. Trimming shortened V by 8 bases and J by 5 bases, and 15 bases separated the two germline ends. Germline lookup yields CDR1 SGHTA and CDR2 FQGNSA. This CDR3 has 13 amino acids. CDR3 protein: CASWAGPPYGYTF. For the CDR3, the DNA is TGTGCCAGCTGGGCCGGGCCCCCGTATGGCTACACCTTC.

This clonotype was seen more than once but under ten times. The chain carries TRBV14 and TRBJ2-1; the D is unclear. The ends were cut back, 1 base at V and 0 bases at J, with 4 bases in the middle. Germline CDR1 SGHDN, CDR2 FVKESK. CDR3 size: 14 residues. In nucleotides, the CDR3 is TGTGCCAGCAGCCAAGCAAGCTCCTACAATGAGCAGTTCTTC. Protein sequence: CASSQASSYNEQFF.

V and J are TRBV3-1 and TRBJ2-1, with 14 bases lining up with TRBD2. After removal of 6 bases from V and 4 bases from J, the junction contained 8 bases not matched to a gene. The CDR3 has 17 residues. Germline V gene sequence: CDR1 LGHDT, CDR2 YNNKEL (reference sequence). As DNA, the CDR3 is TGTGCCAGCAGGGGACTAGCGGGAGCGACTGAATACAATGAGCAGTTCTTC. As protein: CASRGLAGATEYNEQFF.

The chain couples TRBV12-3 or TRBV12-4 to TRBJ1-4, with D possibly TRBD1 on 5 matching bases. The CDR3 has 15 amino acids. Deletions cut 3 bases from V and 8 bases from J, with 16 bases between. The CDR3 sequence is CASSLIPGAGEKLFF. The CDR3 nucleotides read TGTGCCAGCAGTTTGATCCCCGGGGCGGGCGAAAAACTGTTTTTT.

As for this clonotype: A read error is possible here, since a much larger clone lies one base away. The CDR3 DNA sequence: TGTGCCAGCAGTCCGAGCGTGTCGGGGCTGAGAAACATTCAGTACTTC. The encoded protein is CASSPSVSGLRNIQYF. This chain connects TRBV12-3 or TRBV12-4 to TRBJ2-4; D possibly uses TRBD1 or TRBD2 (5 bases each). Trimming removed 5 bases from V and 6 bases from J, with 20 bases in between. CDR3 length: 16 residues.

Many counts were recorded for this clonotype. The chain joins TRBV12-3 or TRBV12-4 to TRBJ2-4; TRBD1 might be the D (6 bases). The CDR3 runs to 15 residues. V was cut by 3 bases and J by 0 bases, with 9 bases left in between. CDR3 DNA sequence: TGTGCCAGCAGTTTTGGGGACATAGCCAAAAACATTCAGTACTTC. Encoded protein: CASSFGDIAKNIQYF.

CDR3 bases: TGCGCCAGCAGACCGGCCTTCGCGAACACCGGGGAGCTGTTTTTT. The encoded protein is CASRPAFANTGELFF. The V and J genes are TRBV4-3 and TRBJ2-2; D remains unclear. Germline V gives CDR1 LGHNA, CDR2 YSLEER. CDR3 length equals 15 residues. Trimming took off 6 bases at V and 0 bases at J, with 11 bases between the two ends.

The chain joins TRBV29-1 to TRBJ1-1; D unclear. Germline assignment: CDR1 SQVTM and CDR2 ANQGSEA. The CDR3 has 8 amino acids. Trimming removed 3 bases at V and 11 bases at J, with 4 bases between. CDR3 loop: CSVDQAFF. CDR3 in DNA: TGCAGCGTTGATCAGGCTTTCTTT.

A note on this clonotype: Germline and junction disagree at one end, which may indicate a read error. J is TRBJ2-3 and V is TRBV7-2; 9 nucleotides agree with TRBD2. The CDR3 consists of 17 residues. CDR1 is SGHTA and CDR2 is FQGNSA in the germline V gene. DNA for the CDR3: TGTGCCAGCAGCTTTGATAGTAGCGGGAGTTCTACAGATACGCTGTATTTT. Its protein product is CASSFDSSGSSTDTLYF.

CDR3 in amino acids: CSVEGGVGINGYEQYF. The CDR3 DNA reads TGCAGCGTTGAAGGAGGGGTGGGAATTAATGGATACGAGCAGTACTTC. The chain employs TRBV29-1 and TRBJ2-7; perhaps D is TRBD1 or TRBD2 (5 bases each). The CDR3 sequence is 16 residues long. Deletions cut 1 base from V and 4 bases from J, with 20 bases between. Germline loops: CDR1 SQVTM, CDR2 ANQGSEA.

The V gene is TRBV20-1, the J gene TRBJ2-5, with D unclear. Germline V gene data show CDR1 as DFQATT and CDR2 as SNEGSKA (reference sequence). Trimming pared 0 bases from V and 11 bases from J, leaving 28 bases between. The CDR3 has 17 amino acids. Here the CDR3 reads CSARDGVEHQLKNEQYF. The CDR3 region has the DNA TGCAGTGCTAGAGATGGTGTGGAGCACCAGTTGAAAAATGAGCAGTACTTC.

CDR3 protein: CASSEAENYGYTF. The CDR3 bases are TGTGCCAGCAGTGAAGCGGAAAACTATGGCTACACCTTC. This chain connects TRBV6-1 to TRBJ1-2; D not resolved. CDR1 MNHNS and CDR2 SASEGT come from the germline V gene. There are 13 residues in the CDR3. V was cut by 0 bases and J by 2 bases, with 4 bases left in between.

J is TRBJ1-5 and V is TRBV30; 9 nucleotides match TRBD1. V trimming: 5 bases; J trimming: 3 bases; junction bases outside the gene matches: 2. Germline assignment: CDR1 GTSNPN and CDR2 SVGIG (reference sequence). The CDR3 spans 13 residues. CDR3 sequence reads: CAWGQGFNQPQHF. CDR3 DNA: TGTGCCTGGGGACAGGGGTTCAATCAGCCCCAGCATTTT.

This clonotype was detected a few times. The DNA for the CDR3 is TGTGCCAGCAGGTTCTCAGTTTCCTACGAGCAGTACTTC. Translated, it gives CASRFSVSYEQYF. The J gene is TRBJ2-7, the V gene TRBV12-3 or TRBV12-4, with D unresolved. V gave up 6 bases and J gave up 1 base, with 10 bases separating them. The CDR3 spans 13 residues.

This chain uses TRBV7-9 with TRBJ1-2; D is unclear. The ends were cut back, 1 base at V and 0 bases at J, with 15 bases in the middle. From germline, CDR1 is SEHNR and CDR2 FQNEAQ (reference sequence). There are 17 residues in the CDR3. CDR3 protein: CASSLVGRQTTNYGYTF. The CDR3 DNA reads TGTGCCAGCAGCTTAGTGGGCAGACAAACTACTAACTATGGCTACACCTTC.

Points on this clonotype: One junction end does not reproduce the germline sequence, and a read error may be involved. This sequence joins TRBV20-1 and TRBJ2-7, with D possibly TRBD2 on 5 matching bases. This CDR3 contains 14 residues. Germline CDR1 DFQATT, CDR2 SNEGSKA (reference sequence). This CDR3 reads CSARDKLDSYGQYF. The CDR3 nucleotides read TGCAGTGCTAGAGATAAACTAGACTCCTACGGGCAGTACTTC.

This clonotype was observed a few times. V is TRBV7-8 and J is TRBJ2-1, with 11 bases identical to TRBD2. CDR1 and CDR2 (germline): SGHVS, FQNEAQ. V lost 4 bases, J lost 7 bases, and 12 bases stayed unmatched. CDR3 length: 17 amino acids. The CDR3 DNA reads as TGTGCCAGCAGCTGGCCTCCGGGACTAGCGGAGGAAAATGAGCAGTTCTTC. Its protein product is CASSWPPGLAEENEQFF.